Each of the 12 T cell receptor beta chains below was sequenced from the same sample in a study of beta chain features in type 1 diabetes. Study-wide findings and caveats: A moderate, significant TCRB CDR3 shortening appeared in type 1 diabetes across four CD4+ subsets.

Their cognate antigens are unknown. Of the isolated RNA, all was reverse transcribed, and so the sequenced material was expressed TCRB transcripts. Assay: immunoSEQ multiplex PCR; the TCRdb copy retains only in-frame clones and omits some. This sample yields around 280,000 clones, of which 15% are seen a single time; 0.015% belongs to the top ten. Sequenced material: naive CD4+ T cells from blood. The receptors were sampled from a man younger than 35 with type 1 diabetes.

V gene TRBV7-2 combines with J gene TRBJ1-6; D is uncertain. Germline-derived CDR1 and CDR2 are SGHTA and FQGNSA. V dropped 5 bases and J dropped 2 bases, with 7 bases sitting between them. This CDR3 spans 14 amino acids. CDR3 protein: CASSPLPYNSPLHF. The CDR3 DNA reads TGTGCCAGCAGCCCCCTCCCCTATAATTCACCCCTCCACTTT.

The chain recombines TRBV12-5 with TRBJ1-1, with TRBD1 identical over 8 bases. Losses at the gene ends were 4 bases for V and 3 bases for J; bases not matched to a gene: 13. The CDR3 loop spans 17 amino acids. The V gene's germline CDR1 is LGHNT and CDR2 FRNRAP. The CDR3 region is CASGSHAGGDEDTEAFF. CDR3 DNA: TGTGCTAGTGGTTCGCACGCAGGGGGCGATGAGGACACTGAAGCTTTCTTT.

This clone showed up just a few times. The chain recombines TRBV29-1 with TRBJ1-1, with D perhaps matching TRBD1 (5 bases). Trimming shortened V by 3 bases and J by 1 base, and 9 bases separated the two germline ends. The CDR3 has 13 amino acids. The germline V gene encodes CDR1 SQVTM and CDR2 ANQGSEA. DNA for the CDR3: TGCAGCGTTGAGAAGGGGCGGAACACTGAAGCTTTCTTT. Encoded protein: CSVEKGRNTEAFF.

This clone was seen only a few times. The CDR3 DNA sequence: TGTGCCAGCAGCATAGAGCGGGGTGCCGCTCAAGAGACCCAGTACTTC. The encoded protein is CASSIERGAAQETQYF. The chain carries TRBV21-1 and TRBJ2-5; the D call of TRBD2 is as the table states it, not checked on the DNA. TRBV21-1 is labeled a pseudogene. The CDR3 length is 16 residues.

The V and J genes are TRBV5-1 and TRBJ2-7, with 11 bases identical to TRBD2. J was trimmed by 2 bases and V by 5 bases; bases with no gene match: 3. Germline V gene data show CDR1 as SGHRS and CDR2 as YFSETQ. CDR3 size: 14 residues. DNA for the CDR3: TGCGCCAGCAGACTAGCGGGAGAGGCCTACGAGCAGTACTTC. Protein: CASRLAGEAYEQYF.

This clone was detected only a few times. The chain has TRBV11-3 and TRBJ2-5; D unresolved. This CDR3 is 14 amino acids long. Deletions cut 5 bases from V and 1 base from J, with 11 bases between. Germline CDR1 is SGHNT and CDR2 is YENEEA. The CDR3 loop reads CASSRGRLQETQYF. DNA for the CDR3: TGTGCCAGCAGCCGAGGCAGACTCCAAGAGACCCAGTACTTC.

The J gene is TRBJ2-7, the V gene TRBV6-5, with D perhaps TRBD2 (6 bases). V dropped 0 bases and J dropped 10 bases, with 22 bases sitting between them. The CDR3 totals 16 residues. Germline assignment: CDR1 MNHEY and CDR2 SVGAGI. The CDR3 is CASSYSIGQGLIGQYF. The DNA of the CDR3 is TGTGCCAGCAGTTACTCTATCGGGCAGGGACTTATTGGACAGTACTTC.

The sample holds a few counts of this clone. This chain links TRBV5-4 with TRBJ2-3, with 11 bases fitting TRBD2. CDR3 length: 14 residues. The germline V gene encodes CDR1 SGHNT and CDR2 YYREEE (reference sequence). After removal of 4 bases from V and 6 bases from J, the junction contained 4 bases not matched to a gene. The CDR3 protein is CASSVGLAGDTQYF. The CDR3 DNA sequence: TGTGCCAGCAGCGTCGGACTAGCGGGCGATACGCAGTATTTT.

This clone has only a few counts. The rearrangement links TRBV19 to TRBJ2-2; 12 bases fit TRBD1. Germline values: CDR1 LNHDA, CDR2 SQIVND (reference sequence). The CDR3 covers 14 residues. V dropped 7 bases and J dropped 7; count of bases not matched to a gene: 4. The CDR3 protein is CASTGTGGVGELFF. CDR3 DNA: TGTGCCAGTACCGGGACAGGGGGCGTCGGGGAGCTGTTTTTT.

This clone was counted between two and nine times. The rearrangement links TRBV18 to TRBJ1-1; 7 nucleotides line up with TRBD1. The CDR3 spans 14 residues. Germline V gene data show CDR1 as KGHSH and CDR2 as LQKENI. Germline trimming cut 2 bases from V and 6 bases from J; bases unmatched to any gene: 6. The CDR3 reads CASSPTTGAAEAFF. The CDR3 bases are TGTGCCAGCTCACCAACTACAGGGGCGGCTGAAGCTTTCTTT.

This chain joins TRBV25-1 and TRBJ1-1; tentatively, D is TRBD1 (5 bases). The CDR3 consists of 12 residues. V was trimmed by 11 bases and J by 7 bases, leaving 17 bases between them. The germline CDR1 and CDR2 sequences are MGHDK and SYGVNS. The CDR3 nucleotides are TGTGCCTGCGGGGGAGTCGCGCTTGAAGCTTTCTTT. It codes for CACGGVALEAFF.

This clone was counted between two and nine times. The CDR3: CASSPLAGRGSEQFF. Written as DNA, the CDR3 is TGCGCCAGCAGCCCACTAGCGGGACGAGGGTCGGAGCAGTTCTTC. V is TRBV5-1 and J is TRBJ2-1, with 10 bases fitting TRBD2. The trim removed 4 bases at V and 10 bases at J, leaving 11 bases unmatched. This CDR3 spans 15 amino acids. Looked up from germline, CDR1 is SGHRS and CDR2 is YFSETQ.